Described below is a single T cell receptor beta chain sequence and its context. Its target antigen remains unknown. Base qualities are missing; no much larger clone stands one base away. The sample comes from a study of CD4 and CD8 cells across lung adenocarcinoma regions (dated by TCRdb to the late 2010s). In the study overall: The study examined intratumor heterogeneity of the T cell receptor repertoire by comparing tumor centers with tumor margins.

Receptor amplification or capture employed PCR. Instrument used: HiSeq X Ten. TCRdb reran the public reads through fastp at Q25 and MiXCR, keeping productive beta chains. Duplicate CDR3 protein sequences are folded into a single record with the most common DNA and genes. A total of some 23,000 distinct CDR3 sequences appear in this sample, 45% to 50% of them only once. Of the sample, around 50% is held by the ten largest clones. Donors were patients with localized lung adenocarcinoma, a subtype of non-small cell lung cancer. The centers of localized lung adenocarcinomas were where the samples came from. CD8+ T cells from tumor tissue were profiled separately from CD4+ T cells for TCR repertoire analysis. The CDR3 numbers 15 residues from cysteine through phenylalanine. CDR3 DNA is the only sequence kept; it has 45 bases, read in frame from the first base. The germline V gene encodes CDR1 MNHNS and CDR2 SASEGT. The V end loses 7 bases and the J end loses 10 bases, and a stretch of 23 bases separates them.

The rearrangement combines TRBV6-1 with TRBJ2-1; the D gene cannot be named for sure. The sequence derives from a male donor with lung adenocarcinoma. The CD4 and CD8 labels of this study may be unreliable. The sample consisted of CD8+ T cells from the center of a lung tumor. In light of the paper, this sample's cell subset or site label describes: tumor center region. The nucleotides are TGTGCCAGCAACTCCGCGAGCAGGAGTAGACACGAGCAGTTCTTC. Its translation reads: CASNSASRSRHEQFF.